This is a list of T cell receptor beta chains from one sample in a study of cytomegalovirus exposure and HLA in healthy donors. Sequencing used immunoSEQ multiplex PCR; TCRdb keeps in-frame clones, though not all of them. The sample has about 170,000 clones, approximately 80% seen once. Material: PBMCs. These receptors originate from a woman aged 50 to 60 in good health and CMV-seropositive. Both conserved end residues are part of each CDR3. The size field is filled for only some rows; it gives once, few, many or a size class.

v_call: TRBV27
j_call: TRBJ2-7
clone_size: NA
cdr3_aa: CASSLGGTGMDEQYF

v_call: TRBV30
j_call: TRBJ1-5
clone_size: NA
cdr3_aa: CAWALTGSQPQHF

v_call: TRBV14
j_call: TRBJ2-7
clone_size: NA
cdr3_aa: CASSEVAGGPAYEQYF

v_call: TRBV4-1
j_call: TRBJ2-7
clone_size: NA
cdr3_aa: CASSRETREQYEQYF

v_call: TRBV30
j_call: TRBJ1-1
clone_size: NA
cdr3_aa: CAWSVSSGTEAFF

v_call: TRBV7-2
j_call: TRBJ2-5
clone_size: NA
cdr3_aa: CASSFRLAGETQYF

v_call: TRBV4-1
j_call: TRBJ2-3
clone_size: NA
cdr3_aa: CASSQGGALRTDTQYF

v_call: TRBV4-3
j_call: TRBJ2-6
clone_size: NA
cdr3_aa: CASSQDLVSAGWSSGANVLTF

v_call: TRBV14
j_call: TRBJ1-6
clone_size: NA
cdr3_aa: CASSRLVNSPLHF

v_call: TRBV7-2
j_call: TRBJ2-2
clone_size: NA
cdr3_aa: CASSAGTGTFGELFF

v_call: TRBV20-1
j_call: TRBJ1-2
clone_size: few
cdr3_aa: CSALSYGYTF

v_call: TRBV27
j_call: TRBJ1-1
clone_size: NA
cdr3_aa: CASSKWDRGNTEAFF

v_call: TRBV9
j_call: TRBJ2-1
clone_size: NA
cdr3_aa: CASSVGQGAYNEQFF

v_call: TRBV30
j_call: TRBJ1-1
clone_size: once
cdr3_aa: CAWGSGPRRTEAFF

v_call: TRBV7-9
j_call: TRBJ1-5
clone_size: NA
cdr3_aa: CASSLTGVGQPQHF

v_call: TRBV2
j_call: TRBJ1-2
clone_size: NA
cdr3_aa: CASSELWTGEIGYTF

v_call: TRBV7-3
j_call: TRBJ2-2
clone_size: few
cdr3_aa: CASSSPAAGVRTGELFF

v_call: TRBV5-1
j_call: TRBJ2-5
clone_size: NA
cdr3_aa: CASSWTSGSREAQYF

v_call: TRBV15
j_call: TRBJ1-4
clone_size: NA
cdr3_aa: CATSGGRSREKLFF

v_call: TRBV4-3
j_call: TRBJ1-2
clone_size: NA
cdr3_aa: CASSQDGQGYGYTF

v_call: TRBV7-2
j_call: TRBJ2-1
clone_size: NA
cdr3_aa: CASSLRDRRDGEQFF

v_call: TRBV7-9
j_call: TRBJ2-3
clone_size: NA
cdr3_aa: CASIPESPRPSGRIDTQYF

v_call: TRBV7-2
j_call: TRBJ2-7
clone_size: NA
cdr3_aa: CASSLGREVYEQYF

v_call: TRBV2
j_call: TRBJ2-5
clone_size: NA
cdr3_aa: CASSLQGGWETQYF

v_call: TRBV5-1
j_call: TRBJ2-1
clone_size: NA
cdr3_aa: CASSSAGLKSNEQFF

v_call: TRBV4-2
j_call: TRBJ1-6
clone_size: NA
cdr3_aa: CASSQELQGSPLHF

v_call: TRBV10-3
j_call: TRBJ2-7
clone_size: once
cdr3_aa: CAIQPRGTYEQYF

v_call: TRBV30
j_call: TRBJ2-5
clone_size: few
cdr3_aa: CAWSTGHGYGETQYF

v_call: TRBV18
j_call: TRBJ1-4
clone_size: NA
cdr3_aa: CASSPRRGPNEKLFF

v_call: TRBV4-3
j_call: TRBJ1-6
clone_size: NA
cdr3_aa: CASSRQGSGSPLHF

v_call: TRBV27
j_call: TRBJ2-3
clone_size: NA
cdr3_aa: CASSYLWAQGPRGYTDTQYF